Shown below are 13 T cell receptor beta chains from a single sample sequenced in a study of cytomegalovirus exposure and HLA in healthy donors. With 60 Vbeta and 13 Jbeta primers, the PCR was carried out. Some clones are missing from TCRdb's copy, which holds only in-frame ones; the method was immunoSEQ multiplex PCR. The sample contains about 80,000 clones, approximately 65% of which appear only once. The sequencing sample was made of PBMCs. The receptors here all came from a male donor in good health and CMV-seropositive.

The V and J genes are TRBV6-5 and TRBJ1-1, with 8 bases matching TRBD1. This CDR3 is built from 14 residues. Germline CDR1 MNHEY, CDR2 SVGAGI. Germline trimming cut 8 bases from V and 8 bases from J; bases unmatched to any gene: 13. CDR3 protein: CASGRQGTGKEAFF. The DNA for the CDR3 is TGTGCCAGCGGAAGACAGGGGACTGGAAAAGAAGCTTTCTTT.

J is TRBJ2-1 and V is TRBV7-9, with D possibly being TRBD2 (6 bases). The CDR3 has 12 residues. V was clipped by 4 bases and J by 7 bases, with 8 bases between them. Germline V gene data show CDR1 as SEHNR and CDR2 as FQNEAQ (reference sequence). CDR3 in DNA: TGTGCCAGCAGCTCTCTAGCGAATGAGCAGTTCTTC. Its translation is CASSSLANEQFF. The full variable domain, in which reference TRBV7-9 and TRBJ2-1 provide the parts outside the CDR3, is DTGVSQNPRHKITKRGQNVTFRCDPISEHNRLYWYRQTLGQGPEFLTYFQNEAQLEKSRLLSDRFSAERPKGSFSTLEIQRTEQGDSAMYLCASSSLANEQFFGPGTRLTVL.

V usage is TRBV7-9 and J usage is TRBJ1-5, with a tentative D call TRBD1 (6 bases). Germline V lookup: CDR1 SEHNR, CDR2 FQNEAQ (reference sequence). This CDR3 spans 15 amino acids. Trimming took 5 bases from V and 3 from J, leaving 14 bases between them. CDR3: CASSPTGGYNQPQHF. The CDR3 region has the DNA TGTGCCAGCAGCCCGACGGGGGGCTACAATCAGCCCCAGCATTTT.

The chain carries TRBV7-2 and TRBJ2-1; D remains unclear. This CDR3 has 12 amino acids. V was cut by 8 bases and J by 3 bases, with 8 bases left in between. In germline, CDR1 is SGHTA, CDR2 FQGNSA. The CDR3 DNA follows: TGTGCCAGCGCCTACCTCTACAATGAGCAGTTCTTC. It yields the protein CASAYLYNEQFF.

The chain joins TRBV19 to TRBJ2-4; the match to TRBD1 covers 11 bases. CDR1 LNHDA and CDR2 SQIVND come from the germline V gene (reference sequence). The CDR3 contains 17 residues. V lost 1 base to trimming and J lost 9 bases; unmatched junction nucleotides: 11. The DNA for the CDR3 is TGTGCCAGTAGTATAGGGACGCAGGGACAGGGGGGGGCCATTCAGTACTTC. Its protein product is CASSIGTQGQGGAIQYF.

The chain uses TRBV19 and TRBJ1-1, with 9 bases lining up with TRBD1. V lost 9 bases and J lost 5; bases outside the gene matches: 4. CDR1 is LNHDA, CDR2 SQIVND, per germline (reference sequence). The CDR3 has 12 residues. CDR3 in DNA: TGTGCCAGCCGGACAGGGGAGACTGAAGCTTTCTTT. The encoded protein is CASRTGETEAFF.

The chain carries TRBV30 and TRBJ2-7, with 8 bases identical to TRBD2. This CDR3 comprises 14 residues. The V gene end was trimmed by 5 bases and the J gene end by 7 bases; junction bases not matched to a gene: 13. Germline-derived CDR1 and CDR2 are GTSNPN and SVGIG (reference sequence). CDR3 sequence reads: CAWESGSGGGEQYF. CDR3 sequence (DNA): TGTGCCTGGGAAAGCGGGAGCGGGGGTGGGGAGCAGTACTTC.

V usage is TRBV6-1 and J usage is TRBJ1-5; perhaps TRBD1 as D (6 bases). CDR1 is MNHNS and CDR2 is SASEGT in the germline V gene. The CDR3 is 14 residues long. V lost 7 bases and J lost 2, with 12 bases in between. CDR3 nucleotide sequence: TGTGCCAGCAAAACAGGGATGGGCAATCAGCCCCAGCATTTT. Residues: CASKTGMGNQPQHF.

V usage is TRBV11-2 and J usage is TRBJ2-7; 7 positions match TRBD2. The V gene's germline CDR1 is SGHAT and CDR2 FQNNGV. The CDR3 contains 15 residues. The ends lost 0 bases at V and 2 bases at J; junction bases unmatched: 4. The CDR3 region is CASSLEGGPPYEQYF. CDR3 DNA: TGTGCCAGCAGCTTAGAGGGAGGGCCCCCCTACGAGCAGTACTTC.

There are a few counts of this clone. This sequence joins TRBV13 and TRBJ1-1; 7 nucleotides match TRBD1. The CDR3 has 14 amino acids. With 5 bases clipped from V and 1 base from J, the junction kept 4 bases outside the gene matches. Germline lookup yields CDR1 PRHDT and CDR2 FYEKMQ (reference sequence). This chain's CDR3 is CASSRDRENTEAFF. CDR3 coding DNA: TGTGCCAGCAGCCGAGACAGGGAGAACACTGAAGCTTTCTTT.

Note on this clone: Other DNA variants within this sample encode the same CDR3. V is TRBV5-1 and J is TRBJ2-7; D possibly corresponds to TRBD1 (5 bases). Germline CDR1 SGHRS, CDR2 YFSETQ. Trimming stripped 0 bases from V and 0 bases from J, with 7 bases between. The CDR3 has 14 amino acids. The CDR3 nucleotides are TGCGCCAGCAGCTTGGACAGGTCCTCCTACGAGCAGTACTTC. This encodes CASSLDRSSYEQYF.

V usage is TRBV19 and J usage is TRBJ1-1; 7 bases map to TRBD1. V was pared by 1 base and J by 7 bases, with 12 bases of the junction left unmatched. The CDR3 has 16 residues. CDR1 and CDR2 from the germline V gene are LNHDA and SQIVND (reference sequence). This chain's CDR3 is CASSIGSRGTAVEAFF. In DNA form, the CDR3 reads TGTGCCAGTAGTATAGGGTCCCGGGGGACAGCGGTTGAAGCTTTCTTT.

V gene TRBV9 combines with J gene TRBJ1-5; D gene uncertain. Germline CDR1 SGDLS, CDR2 YYNGEE. The CDR3 has 15 amino acids. With 0 bases removed from V and 5 bases from J, the gap between germline ends came to 12 bases. CDR3 in amino acids: CASSVEGRIHQPQHF. Written as DNA, the CDR3 is TGTGCCAGCAGCGTAGAAGGCAGGATACATCAGCCCCAGCATTTT.